Following are 6 T cell receptor beta chains from one sample sequenced in a study of response to subunit inactivated influenza vaccine (dated by TCRdb to 2016 to 2018). The library was built by means of RT-PCR. The sequencer was an Illumina HiSeq 2500. TCRdb reprocessing: public reads trimmed at Q25 with fastp, clones called with MiXCR, in-frame beta chains kept. Merged by CDR3 protein, the rows form single entries marked with the most common genes and DNA. For this sample there are 450,000 to 600,000 distinct CDR3 sequences; around 7.9% appear just once. The ten largest make up 10% to 15% of the sample. Material: PBMCs from blood, obtained around 2 years after vaccination. The receptor source for this set is a man between 50 and 75 years old who received an inactivated influenza vaccine. Donor details come from another sample of the same person, matched by shared clones.

The J gene is TRBJ1-4, the V gene TRBV7-8, with D possibly TRBD1 on 5 matching bases. V lost 5 bases to trimming and J lost 7 bases, with 17 bases between them. This CDR3 spans 15 amino acids. Germline-derived CDR1 and CDR2 are SGHVS and FQNEAQ. The CDR3 DNA reads as TGTGCCAGCAGCAAAGGGACCTTTATGGGTGAAAAACTGTTTTTT. This sequence encodes CASSKGTFMGEKLFF.

This clonotype was recorded a few times. V usage is TRBV20-1 and J usage is TRBJ2-1, with D uncertain. Looked up from germline, CDR1 is DFQATT and CDR2 is SNEGSKA (reference sequence). V was clipped by 3 bases and J by 9 bases, with 12 bases between them. The CDR3 consists of 12 residues. This CDR3 reads CSASPGRSEQFF. The CDR3 nucleotides are TGCAGTGCTAGCCCAGGTCGGAGTGAGCAGTTCTTC.

This clonotype was detected a few times. The V call is TRBV7-8, the J call TRBJ2-5; D not certain. V was cut by 5 bases and J by 7 bases, with 11 bases left in between. The CDR3 covers 12 residues. CDR1 and CDR2 (germline): SGHVS, FQNEAQ. The CDR3 region has the DNA TGTGCCAGCAGCATCCTTTTAGGGACCCAGTACTTC. Residues: CASSILLGTQYF. The complete variable domain, with remaining parts taken from reference TRBV7-8 and TRBJ2-5, reads GAGVSQSPRYKVAKRGQDVALRCDPISGHVSLFWYQQALGQGPEFLTYFQNEAQLDKSGLPSDRFFAERPEGSVSTLKIQRTQQEDSAVYLCASSILLGTQYFGPGTRLLVL.

The chain uses TRBV5-5 and TRBJ2-5, with 9 bases lining up with TRBD2. Germline loops: CDR1 SGHKS, CDR2 YYEKEE (reference sequence). This CDR3 region has 14 residues. V lost 4 bases to trimming and J lost 5 bases; unmatched junction nucleotides: 6. The CDR3, as DNA: TGTGCCAGCAGCCTGCGGGGGGGCTCGGAGACCCAGTACTTC. Its protein product is CASSLRGGSETQYF.

V usage is TRBV12-3 or TRBV12-4 and J usage is TRBJ1-6; 7 bases agree with TRBD1. V lost 5 bases to trimming and J lost 2 bases; unmatched junction nucleotides: 3. The CDR3 has 15 residues. CDR3 in amino acids: CASSEGTAYNSPLHF. CDR3 in DNA: TGTGCCAGCAGTGAAGGGACAGCCTATAATTCACCCCTCCACTTT.

There are many counts of this clonotype. The rearrangement uses TRBV6-6 and TRBJ2-1, with a tentative D call TRBD2 (6 bases). CDR1 is MNHNY and CDR2 is SVGAGI in the germline V gene (reference sequence). Trimming shortened V by 5 bases and J by 3 bases, and 8 bases separated the two germline ends. This CDR3 contains 13 residues. The CDR3 loop is CASSRGLYNEQFF. CDR3 DNA sequence: TGTGCCAGCAGTAGGGGACTCTACAATGAGCAGTTCTTC.